This T cell receptor beta chain was captured by sequencing in a study of cytomegalovirus exposure and HLA in healthy donors listed by TCRdb under 2017. Background for the entire study: In an earlier analysis of under 600 of the donors, approximately 260 Gb of sequence data and roughly 100 million unique TCR beta sequences from approximately 180 million T cells were reported. An early release covering roughly 640 HLA-typed donors comprised about 320 gigabases of sequencing data and roughly 86 million unique TCR sequences. The genetic ancestry cluster associated with self-reported Caucasian donors included roughly four fifths of the roughly 360 genotyped donors. The aim of the study was to test whether cataloging public T cell receptors could identify signatures of past pathogen exposure. The study profiled the T cell repertoires of approximately 700 subjects by immunosequencing and related them to cytomegalovirus serostatus. Besides the first cohort of around 700 subjects, a separate validation cohort made up of some 110 different subjects was used. To predict cytomegalovirus infection status, the study brought together high-throughput TCR immunosequencing, statistical association of individual TCRs with disease status, and machine learning. A later analysis re-analyzed previously published TCR beta repertoires from 650 to 800 donors and added high-resolution HLA genotyping to study TCR occurrence patterns. In the later analysis, no new phenotypic data were used to find candidate immune exposures; instead, reliance was placed on TCR beta sequences and their occurrence across donors. An earlier analysis of around 580 of the donors used high-throughput TCR beta sequencing to judge whether each TCR beta V gene segment behaved as functional or pseudogenic. Donor age, sex, ethnicity and CMV serostatus were compiled alongside the repertoire data. In a later genetic analysis, genome-wide SNP genotypes for about 55% of the 666 donors were used, and that subset was treated as a discovery cohort. All discovery cohort repertoires had been generated on a single sequencing platform. HLA typing covered class I and class II loci at four-digit resolution. The number of typed donors differed by locus: about 620-640 for A, B, C, DRB1 and DQB1; 522 for DQA1; 606 for DPA1; and 400 to 480 for DPB1. About five DR-DQ haplotypes were handled as single units for association and clustering because linkage in the cohort was strong. On average, roughly 240,000 unique TCR beta nucleotide sequences were sequenced per donor among about 400 genotyped donors of the cohort, with 15% to 20% of those sequences being non-productive.

The cohort was made up of 500 to 800 healthy bone marrow donors. At the time of sampling, all cohort members were nominally healthy, though unrecorded immune exposures were likely present. CMV serostatus was recorded as positive for some 300 and negative for about 50% of the 666 cohort members, whereas no CMV serostatus was recorded for the donor in question. A peripheral blood sample was collected from each donor, and TCR beta sequencing was performed on peripheral blood mononuclear cells. Genomic DNA extraction from the blood cell samples was performed with the Qiagen DNeasy Blood Extraction Kit. The library came from the immunoSEQ multiplex PCR assay. A mixture of 60 forward primers for TCR Vbeta segments and 13 reverse primers for TCR Jbeta segments was used in the multiplex PCR. Amplification of the CDR3 region of rearranged TCR beta genes was performed with a multiplex PCR assay on genomic DNA. The Illumina HiSeq System was used to sequence the amplified TCR beta libraries as 87-base-pair reads. The paper's data handling went like this. Across the 500 to 850 repertoires, a later analysis counted some 80 million unique TCR beta chains, roughly 11 million of which were shared by at least two donors. A nearest-neighbor algorithm error-corrected the raw reads and collapsed the reads into unique sequences, merging closely related sequences to remove PCR and sequencing errors. CDR3 sequences were aligned to IMGT reference sequences to assign V, D and J gene segments. For a sequence to be retained, at least a six-nucleotide match to both a V gene segment and a J gene segment was required. A rearrangement was called productive if the CDR3 had no stop codons and remained in frame with V and J, and every other rearrangement was called non-productive. CDR3 was defined by IMGT convention, running from the second conserved V-encoded cysteine to the conserved J-encoded phenylalanine. In an earlier analysis of just under 600 of the donors, sequences lacking an unambiguous match to a single V gene segment were excluded. An earlier analysis of several hundred of the donors classified V segments as functional when productive rearrangements were above 56.7% and as segregating when the standard deviation between donors was above 5%. A statistical classification framework was built for diagnosing cytomegalovirus status from the catalog of TCR beta chain sequences. V and J gene assignment, in a later analysis, came from comparing TCR nucleotide sequences with IMGT/GENE-DB human TR gene sequences. The TCRdist pipeline was used in a later analysis to assign CDR3 sequences and most-parsimonious VDJ recombination scenarios. A later analysis defined each TCR beta chain by its CDR3 amino acid sequence plus V-gene family, and excluded reads lacking a unique V-gene family. As a way to deal with suspected cross-contamination and a sequencing artifact, a later analysis dropped roughly 620 nucleotide sequences that were highly shared and had low generation probability. In a later analysis, a clonal expansion index for each public chain was calculated from normalized within-repertoire ranks of inferred template counts. A later analysis computed generation probabilities with a VDJ recombination model fitted to out-of-frame rearrangements, and checked the results against IGoR. A later analysis scored TCR-TCR, TCR-HLA and TCR-CMV co-occurrence with hypergeometric tests, applying a repertoire-size bias correction to TCR pairs. A later analysis estimated false discovery rates by permuting HLA or CMV assignments 20 times. In a later analysis, co-occurring TCRs were grouped with DBSCAN, and TCRdist sequence similarity was added when clustering was performed within HLA-allele-positive subsets. Repertoires with fewer than 30,000 or more than 120,000 public chains were left out of co-occurrence clustering, as were about five repertoires with anomalous nucleotide sharing. TCRdb obtained this table from immuneACCESS and retained in-frame rearrangements with V and J assigned. These tables miss some clones; where compared with another copy, unresolved V genes account for less than half of the shortfall, and the remainder is unexplained. That table furnishes V, J and clone size, whereas the DNA furnished D and trimming. The sample contains around 50,000 clones, around 52% of them found a single time. The top ten clonotypes cover about an eighth of the sample.

Spanning cysteine to phenylalanine, the CDR3 consists of 13 amino acids. Only the CDR3 part of the read is kept: 39 bases, read in frame from the first base. V sheds 7 bases and J sheds 0 bases, leaving 9 bases between their ends. As encoded in the germline V gene, CDR1 is SNHLY while CDR2 is FYNNEI. On the study overall, not on this receptor specifically: A cluster of highly shared sequence variants was judged likely to represent a technical artifact of the sequencing pipeline. Three of the identified cytomegalovirus-associated TCR beta chains were confirmed in vitro to be specific for cytomegalovirus antigens. A later genetic analysis reported fewer N-insertions in productive TCRs among donors in an Asian-associated ancestry cluster than the approximately 670-donor mean. In a later analysis, HLA-associated TCR beta chains showed more clonal expansion and lower generation probabilities than non-associated chains that were equally common. Most CMV-associated TCR beta chains appeared to be HLA-restricted in a later analysis, and the HLA associations seemed to be driven largely by CMV exposure. In a later analysis, several top co-occurrence clusters were reported to appear linked to parvovirus B19, influenza, CMV and Epstein-Barr virus. The classifier was reported to diagnose cytomegalovirus status with high specificity and sensitivity in both the original and validation cohorts. Linkage disequilibrium might explain the correlated functional status among segregating V segments, but an unknown experimental factor could not be excluded. Because HLA typing was unavailable for some donors at each locus, only the typed subset was used in association tests. Only TCR beta chains were sequenced in this cohort, and the absence of alpha or paired-chain data limited detectable features. Because the 87-base-pair reads could not distinguish some IMGT-functional V segments, including TRBV6-2 and TRBV6-3, those segments were excluded. Immune exposure information for the cohort was limited to CMV serostatus. The presence/absence analyses assumed that sequencing depth was roughly uniform across donors, and that assumption may not be true. An earlier analysis of around 540 of the donors showed that most TCR beta V segments appeared in productive rearrangements either about 87% or about 30% of the time, which broadly matched IMGT annotations. In a later analysis, the rate of TCR association differed among HLA loci, with DRB1 alleles having the most associated TCRs and HLA-C alleles having the fewest. According to the authors, the approach could potentially be generalized to other disease states and immunological phenotypes. At a false discovery rate of 0.05, a later analysis linked 15,000 to 20,000 TCR beta sequences to specific HLA alleles. Because counts were too low, more than 15 rarely observed V segments, including chromosome 9 orphons, were left out of the earlier analysis of roughly 600 of the donors. V-gene and J-gene trimming of TCR beta chains was associated with a missense DCLRE1C variant in a later genetic analysis, and the association was replicated in an independent cohort. Assigning TCR associations to individual alleles was difficult when HLA alleles, especially DR and DQ, strongly co-occurred. Most TCR sequences were observed very rarely across donors, whereas some public TCRs were present in many individuals. The study listed 150 to 200 TCR beta chains as associated with cytomegalovirus. A further reported finding was that TCR beta sequences accurately predicted the HLA-A and HLA-B alleles for most subjects in the first cohort.

A few counts support this clone. The clone's antigen remains unknown. No much larger clonotype is one base removed from it; base qualities were not supplied. The TCR was taken from a human donor in good health. The specimen sequenced was PBMCs. The chain joins TRBV2 to TRBJ1-1, and possibly TRBD1, on 5 matching bases. CDR3 reads: CASMQGLNTEAFF. The DNA sequence is TGTGCCAGCATGCAGGGATTGAACACTGAAGCTTTCTTT.